The 14 T cell receptor beta chains reported below all come from one sample, sequenced in a study of T and B cells in COVID-19 patients. TRB rearrangements were amplified by multiplex PCR with BIOMED2 TRB-A/B primers. TCRdb reprocessed the multiplex PCR reads via MiXCR and lists one record per CDR3 protein. This sample has around 20,000 distinct CDR3 sequences; over 25% occur once, and the top ten carry 2.8%. Blood genomic DNA input for TRB amplification was about 250-550 ng. Sequenced sample: blood. Every receptor here comes from a human donor who had recovered from COVID-19.

The chain is built from TRBV20-1 and TRBJ2-7; 7 nucleotides match TRBD1. The CDR3 contains 13 residues. V lost 0 bases and J lost 4; bases outside the gene matches: 3. Germline V gene lookup returns CDR1 DFQATT and CDR2 SNEGSKA (reference sequence). The CDR3 sequence is CSAREGQIYEQYF. CDR3 bases: TGCAGTGCTAGAGAGGGACAGATATACGAGCAGTACTTC.

This clonotype was seen more than once but under ten times. The chain couples TRBV12-3 or TRBV12-4 to TRBJ1-1; possibly TRBD1 for D (5 bases). The CDR3 runs to 13 residues. Trimming stripped 3 bases from V and 12 bases from J, with 17 bases between. CDR3 coding DNA: TGTGCCAGCAGTTTTGGGGCGATAGTTGGTACTTTCTTT. This codes for CASSFGAIVGTFF.

This clonotype is a singleton in its sample. V usage is TRBV12-5 and J usage is TRBJ2-5; 12 positions agree with TRBD2. This CDR3 region has 19 residues. Trimming at V came to 5 bases and at J to 13 bases, leaving 26 bases not matched to a gene. From germline, CDR1 is LGHNT and CDR2 FRNRAP. The CDR3 DNA reads as TGTGCTAGTGGTACCTGGCGGCTAGCGGGAGGGCACCTCGACCTACGTCTGTACTTC. It encodes CASGTWRLAGGHLDLRLYF.

This clonotype was recorded at least ten times. The V gene is TRBV30, the J gene TRBJ2-7, with D tentatively TRBD1 or TRBD2 (5 bases each). The CDR3 has 15 amino acids. Trimming shortened V by 2 bases and J by 1 base, and 15 bases separated the two germline ends. CDR1 GTSNPN and CDR2 SVGIG come from the germline V gene (reference sequence). CDR3 amino acids: CAWSIREFGSYEQYF. The CDR3 region has the DNA TGTGCCTGGAGTATCAGGGAGTTCGGGTCCTACGAGCAGTACTTC.

The chain combines TRBV11-1 with TRBJ2-1; D is ambiguous. Germline lookup yields CDR1 SGHAT and CDR2 FQDESV (reference sequence). The CDR3 sequence is 13 residues long. V lost 4 bases and J lost 6, with 10 bases in between. The CDR3 sequence: CASSYLVGNEQFF. The CDR3 DNA reads as TGTGCCAGCAGCTACCTAGTAGGCAATGAGCAGTTCTTC. Based on the CDR3 plus reference TRBV11-1 and TRBJ2-1, the full variable domain is EAEVAQSPRYKITEKSQAVAFWCDPISGHATLYWYRQILGQGPELLVQFQDESVVDDSQLPKDRFSAERLKGVDSTLKIQPAELGDSAMYLCASSYLVGNEQFFGPGTRLTVL.

The chain carries TRBV24-1 and TRBJ2-2, with TRBD1 matching over 9 bases. CDR1 KGHDR and CDR2 SFDVKD come from the germline V gene. The CDR3 length is 14 residues. V shed 9 bases and J 6 bases; nucleotides not matched to a gene: 7. As DNA, the CDR3 is TGTGCCACCTCCCCCGGGGACAGGGCCGGGGAGCTGTTTTTT. This gives the protein CATSPGDRAGELFF.

The chain joins TRBV27 to TRBJ2-7; D perhaps matches TRBD1 (6 bases). CDR1 and CDR2 from the germline V gene are MNHEY and SMNVEV (reference sequence). This CDR3 spans 13 amino acids. V shed 4 bases and J shed 8 bases, with 15 bases lying between them. CDR3 coding DNA: TGTGCCAGCAGTTCCCGGGACAATCCTCAGCAGTACTTC. Amino acids: CASSSRDNPQQYF.

In this sample, this clonotype turned up a few times. Here the CDR3 reads CASSRNTGASDYGYTF. CDR3 coding DNA: TGTGCCAGTAGTAGAAATACAGGGGCGAGCGACTATGGCTACACCTTC. The chain carries TRBV19 and TRBJ1-2; 7 bases map to TRBD1. The length of the CDR3 is 16 residues. Trimming removed 4 bases from V and 3 bases from J; junction bases left unmatched: 11. Germline CDR1 reads LNHDA; CDR2 reads SQIVND (reference sequence).

This chain connects TRBV18 to TRBJ2-7, with 10 nucleotides matching TRBD1. The CDR3 extends over 15 amino acids. V shed 5 bases, J shed 6 bases, and the junction held 10 bases outside the gene matches. In germline, CDR1 is KGHSH, CDR2 LQKENI. The DNA for the CDR3 is TGTGCCAGCTCATCGGGGACAGGGGATCTCGGCGAGCAGTACTTC. This translates into CASSSGTGDLGEQYF.

This clonotype was recorded a few times. This chain joins TRBV5-5 and TRBJ1-1; D gene ambiguous. V was cut by 1 base and J by 2 bases, with 6 bases left in between. The CDR3 consists of 13 residues. Germline V gene data show CDR1 as SGHKS and CDR2 as YYEKEE (reference sequence). CDR3: CASSLTSNTEAFF. The DNA of the CDR3 is TGTGCCAGCAGCTTGACGTCTAACACTGAAGCTTTCTTT.

This chain links TRBV5-4 with TRBJ1-5, with TRBD1 identical over 7 bases. The CDR3 consists of 15 residues. The trim removed 4 bases at V and 2 bases at J, leaving 6 bases unmatched. Germline V CDR1 and CDR2: SGHNT, YYREEE (reference sequence). The CDR3 region has the DNA TGTGCCAGCAGCAAGGGACAGCTAGGCAATCAGCCCCAGCATTTT. Translating gives CASSKGQLGNQPQHF.

This chain joins TRBV6-5 and TRBJ2-1; 8 bases align to TRBD2. Losses at the gene ends were 5 bases for V and 4 bases for J; bases not matched to a gene: 7. Germline V gene data show CDR1 as MNHEY and CDR2 as SVGAGI. The CDR3 sequence is 15 residues long. The CDR3 region has the DNA TGTGCCAGCAGTGAACGCGGGGGGAATTACAATGAGCAGTTCTTC. It codes for CASSERGGNYNEQFF.

The CDR3 reads CASSFGQKNTEAFF. In DNA form, the CDR3 reads TGTGCCAGCAGTTTCGGTCAGAAGAACACTGAAGCTTTCTTT. The chain couples TRBV12-3 or TRBV12-4 to TRBJ1-1; D unclear. This CDR3 region has 14 residues. V lost 3 bases and J 1 base, leaving 9 bases between the germline ends.

Comment on this clonotype: One end of the junction varies from germline; a read error may be responsible. V usage is TRBV12-3 or TRBV12-4 and J usage is TRBJ2-1; TRBD2 might be the D (6 bases). CDR3 length: 13 residues. The CDR3 DNA follows: TGTGCCAGCCGGGAGACGCTCTACAATGAGCTGTTCTTC. Translated, it gives CASRETLYNELFF.